These 7 T cell receptor beta chains were all obtained from the same sample, sequenced in a study of T cell responses to AZD1222 COVID-19 vaccine. Profiled with immunoSEQ multiplex PCR; TCRdb holds only in-frame clones, not every one. The table lists 100,000 to 130,000 clones, 92% of them singletons, with approximately 9.3% in the top ten. The sample in question was peripheral blood, obtained 28 days after the second AZD1222 dose. These receptors came from an adult who received the AZD1222 COVID-19 vaccine.

V gene TRBV7-9 combines with J gene TRBJ2-7; D gene ambiguous. Trimming shortened V by 2 bases and J by 3 bases, and 5 bases separated the two germline ends. CDR3 length: 12 amino acids. Germline V gene data show CDR1 as SEHNR and CDR2 as FQNEAQ (reference sequence). This CDR3 reads CASSLIGYEQYF. DNA of the CDR3: TGTGCCAGCAGCTTAATTGGCTACGAGCAGTACTTC.

The rearrangement joins TRBV5-1 to TRBJ2-7; no firm D call. Germline CDR1 and CDR2: SGHRS and YFSETQ. The CDR3 covers 14 residues. V gave up 3 bases and J gave up 6 bases, with 16 bases separating them. Here the CDR3 reads CASSSTSLGLEQYF. CDR3 nucleotide sequence: TGCGCCAGCAGCTCAACAAGCCTTGGGCTCGAGCAGTACTTC.

The rearrangement uses TRBV7-2 and TRBJ1-2; 7 bases are shared with TRBD1. The ends lost 2 bases at V and 4 bases at J; junction bases unmatched: 19. The CDR3 runs 19 residues. The V gene's germline CDR1 is SGHTA and CDR2 FQGNSA. CDR3 region: CASSLFLNRDSAPRYGYTF. CDR3 sequence (DNA): TGTGCCAGCAGCTTATTCCTAAACCGGGACAGCGCCCCGCGCTATGGCTACACCTTC.

The chain links TRBV12-5 to TRBJ2-7; 7 nucleotides align to TRBD2. This CDR3 has 18 residues. The V gene end was trimmed by 0 bases and the J gene end by 2 bases; junction bases not matched to a gene: 13. CDR1 is LGHNT and CDR2 is FRNRAP in the germline V gene. The CDR3 coding sequence is TGTGCTAGTGGTTTGGTAGGATCAGGGAGGGGACTCGCCTACGAGCAGTACTTC. It codes for CASGLVGSGRGLAYEQYF.

V and J are TRBV28 and TRBJ1-5; D might be TRBD1 (5 bases). Germline V gene data show CDR1 as MDHEN and CDR2 as SYDVKM. V lost 7 bases and J 7 bases, leaving 17 bases between the germline ends. CDR3 size: 14 residues. The CDR3 DNA sequence: TGTGCCAGCATATCCACCGCTGGGGGGCAGCCCCAGCATTTT. It is translated as CASISTAGGQPQHF.

The chain has TRBV6-2 or TRBV6-3 and TRBJ1-2; the match to TRBD1 covers 11 bases. Germline CDR1 is MNHEY and CDR2 is SVGEGT. CDR3 length: 13 residues. V was pared by 5 bases and J by 8 bases, with 4 bases of the junction left unmatched. The CDR3 coding sequence is TGTGCCAGCAGTCACCGGACAGGGGGCGGCTACACCTTC. Its protein product is CASSHRTGGGYTF.

The chain has TRBV5-3 and TRBJ2-2; D not certain. TRBV5-3 carries the ORF label, with uncertain function. The CDR3 sequence is 14 residues long. With 0 bases removed from V and 4 bases from J, the gap between germline ends came to 7 bases. CDR3 sequence (DNA): TGTGCCAGAAGCTTGGTATGGGGCACCGGGGAGCTGTTTTTT. It codes for CARSLVWGTGELFF.